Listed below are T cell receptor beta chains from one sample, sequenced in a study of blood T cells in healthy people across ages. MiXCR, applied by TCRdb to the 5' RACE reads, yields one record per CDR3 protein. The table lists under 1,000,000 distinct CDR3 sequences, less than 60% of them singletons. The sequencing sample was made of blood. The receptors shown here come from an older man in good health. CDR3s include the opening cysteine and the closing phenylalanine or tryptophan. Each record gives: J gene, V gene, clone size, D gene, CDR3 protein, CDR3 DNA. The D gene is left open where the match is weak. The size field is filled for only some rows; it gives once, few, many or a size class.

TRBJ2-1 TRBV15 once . CATSPRERAYNEQFF TGTGCCACCAGCCCCCGCGAGCGGGCATACAATGAGCAGTTCTTC
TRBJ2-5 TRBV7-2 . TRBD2 CASSSRAGGLLETQYF TGTGCCAGCAGCTCGCGTGCGGGAGGGCTGTTGGAGACCCAGTACTTC
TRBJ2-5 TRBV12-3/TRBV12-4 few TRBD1 CASSPTTGGYGEQYF TGTGCCAGCAGTCCCACCACAGGGGGCTATGGTGAGCAGTACTTC
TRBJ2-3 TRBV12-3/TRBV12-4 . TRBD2 CASSFLAWGLTLDTQYF TGTGCCAGCAGTTTCCTAGCCTGGGGACTAACCTTGGATACGCAGTATTTT
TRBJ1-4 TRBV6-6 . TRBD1 CASSYDRGGEKLFF TGTGCCAGCAGTTACGACAGGGGAGGGGAAAAACTGTTTTTT
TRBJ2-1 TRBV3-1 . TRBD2 CASSQDLTSGNNEQFF TGTGCCAGCAGCCAAGATCTGACTAGCGGGAACAATGAGCAGTTCTTC
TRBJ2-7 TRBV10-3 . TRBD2 CAISETSGSHSYEQYF TGTGCCATCAGTGAGACTAGCGGGAGCCATTCCTACGAGCAGTACTTC
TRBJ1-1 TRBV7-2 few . CASSLTGGYAIEAFF TGTGCCAGCAGCTTAACTGGGGGATATGCAATTGAAGCTTTCTTT
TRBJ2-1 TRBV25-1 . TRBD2 CASTRPGLASGEQFF TGTGCCAGCACAAGACCGGGACTAGCCTCAGGGGAGCAGTTCTTC
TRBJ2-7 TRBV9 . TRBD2 CASSPRGSGGYEQYF TGTGCCAGCAGCCCACGAGGTAGCGGGGGCTACGAGCAGTACTTC
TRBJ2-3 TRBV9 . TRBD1 CASSVDGTVSTDTQYF TGTGCCAGCAGCGTAGACGGGACAGTCAGCACAGATACGCAGTATTTT
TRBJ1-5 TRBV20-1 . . CSAGLNVFNQPQHF TGCAGTGCCGGACTGAATGTTTTCAATCAGCCCCAGCATTTT
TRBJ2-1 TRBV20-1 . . CSAPTEGHSYNEQFF TGCAGTGCGCCAACCGAGGGGCACTCCTACAATGAGCAGTTCTTC
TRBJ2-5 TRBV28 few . CASTSSGEKDQETQYF TGTGCCAGCACCTCGTCGGGGGAAAAAGACCAAGAGACCCAGTACTTC
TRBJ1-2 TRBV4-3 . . CASSHPGVYGYTF TGCGCCAGCAGCCACCCCGGGGTTTATGGCTACACCTTC
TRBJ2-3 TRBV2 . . CASSKMVSTDTQYF TGTGCCAGCAGTAAGATGGTTAGCACAGATACGCAGTATTTT
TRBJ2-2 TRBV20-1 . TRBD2 CSALSGSSGYTGELFF TGCAGTGCTCTTAGCGGGAGCTCCGGGTACACCGGGGAGCTGTTTTTT
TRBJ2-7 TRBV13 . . CASSSYETYEQYF TGTGCCAGCAGCTCGTATGAAACCTACGAGCAGTACTTC
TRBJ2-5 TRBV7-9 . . CATTGYQETQYF TGTGCCACCACGGGGTACCAAGAGACCCAGTACTTC
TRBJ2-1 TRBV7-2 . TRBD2 CASSPRGLNSYNEQFF TGTGCCAGCAGCCCAAGGGGACTAAACAGCTACAATGAGCAGTTCTTC
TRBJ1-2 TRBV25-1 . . CASSAGHGYGYTF TGTGCCAGCAGTGCGGGCCACGGCTATGGCTACACCTTC
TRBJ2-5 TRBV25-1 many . CASSEWGQGETQYF TGTGCCAGCAGTGAATGGGGGCAGGGGGAGACCCAGTACTTC
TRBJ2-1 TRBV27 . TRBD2 CASSPYLREWVNEQFF TGTGCCAGCAGCCCTTACTTGCGGGAGTGGGTGAATGAGCAGTTCTTC
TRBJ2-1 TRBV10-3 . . CATGGPGANNEQFF TGTGCCACCGGGGGCCCGGGGGCAAACAATGAGCAGTTCTTC
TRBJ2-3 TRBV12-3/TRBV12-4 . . CASSLPSRLRADVEYF TGTGCCAGCAGTTTACCCAGCAGGCTGAGAGCAGATGTGGAGTATTTT
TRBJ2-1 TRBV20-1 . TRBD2 CSAGGLAGADEQFF TGCAGTGCTGGAGGACTAGCGGGAGCCGATGAGCAGTTCTTC
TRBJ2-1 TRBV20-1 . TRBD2 CSARDNVGGSSYNEQFF TGCAGTGCTAGAGATAACGTGGGAGGGAGCTCCTACAATGAGCAGTTCTTC
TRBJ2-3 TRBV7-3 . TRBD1 CASSIDRGSTDTQYF TGTGCCAGCAGCATAGACAGGGGCAGCACAGATACGCAGTATTTT
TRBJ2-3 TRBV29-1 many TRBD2 CSHREGGDTQYF TGCAGCCACCGGGAGGGGGGGGATACGCAGTATTTT
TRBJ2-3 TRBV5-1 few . CASSLTGYTDTDTQYF TGCGCCAGCAGCTTGACAGGATATACCGACACAGATACGCAGTATTTT
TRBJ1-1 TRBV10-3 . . CAISESGAMNTEAFF TGTGCCATCAGTGAGTCGGGGGCAATGAACACTGAAGCTTTCTTT
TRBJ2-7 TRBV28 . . CASKTGAYEQYF TGTGCCAGCAAGACGGGTGCCTACGAGCAGTACTTC
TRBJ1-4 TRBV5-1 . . CASSLDGGAGTNEKLFF TGCGCCAGCAGCTTGGATGGGGGCGCGGGGACTAATGAAAAACTGTTTTTT
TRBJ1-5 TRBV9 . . CASSGGTGSNQPQHF TGTGCCAGCAGCGGAGGGACGGGGAGCAATCAGCCCCAGCATTTT
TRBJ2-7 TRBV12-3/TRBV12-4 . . CASSLVSVSYEQYF TGTGCCAGCAGTTTAGTAAGCGTATCCTACGAGCAGTACTTC
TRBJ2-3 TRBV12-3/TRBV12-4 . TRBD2 CASTGTSGFTDTQYF TGTGCCAGCACAGGGACTAGCGGATTCACAGATACGCAGTATTTT
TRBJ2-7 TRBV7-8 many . CATGQAGHYEQYF TGTGCTACGGGGCAGGCCGGGCACTACGAGCAGTACTTC
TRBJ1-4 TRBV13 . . CASSLEDEKLFF TGTGCCAGCAGCTTAGAGGATGAAAAACTGTTTTTT
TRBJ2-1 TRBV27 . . CASSFRPTYNEQFF TGTGCCAGCAGTTTCCGCCCCACCTACAATGAGCAGTTCTTC
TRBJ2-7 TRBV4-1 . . CASSQEGSAGGEQYF TGCGCCAGCAGCCAAGAAGGTTCGGCCGGGGGCGAGCAGTACTTC
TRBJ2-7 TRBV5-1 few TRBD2 CASSLGLVAYEQYF TGCGCCAGCAGCCTTGGACTAGTTGCCTACGAGCAGTACTTC
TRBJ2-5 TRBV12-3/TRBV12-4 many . CASSLESYQETQYF TGTGCCAGCAGTTTAGAATCCTACCAAGAGACCCAGTACTTC
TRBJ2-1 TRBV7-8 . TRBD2 CASSYIRASGDNEQFF TGTGCCAGCAGCTACATCCGGGCTAGCGGGGACAATGAGCAGTTCTTC
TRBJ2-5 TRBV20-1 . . CSARGTAQETQYF TGCAGTGCTAGAGGGACAGCACAAGAGACCCAGTACTTC
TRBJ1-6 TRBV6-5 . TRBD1 CASSSGTARNNSPLHF TGTGCCAGCAGTTCCGGGACAGCCCGGAATAATTCACCCCTCCACTTT
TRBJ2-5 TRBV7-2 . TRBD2 CASRSGLAGVREQYF TGTGCCAGCAGATCGGGGCTAGCGGGAGTGAGGGAGCAGTACTTC
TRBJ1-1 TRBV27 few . CASRTLDSYTEAFF TGTGCCAGCAGGACCCTAGACAGTTACACTGAAGCTTTCTTT
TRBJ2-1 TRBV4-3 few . CASSQVGGNNEQFF TGCGCCAGCAGCCAAGTAGGGGGGAACAATGAGCAGTTCTTC
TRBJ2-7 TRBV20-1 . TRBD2 CSARREIKNEQYF TGCAGTGCTAGGCGGGAGATAAAGAACGAGCAGTACTTC
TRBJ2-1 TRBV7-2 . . CASSSYLGEQFF TGTGCCAGCAGCTCCTACCTGGGGGAGCAGTTCTTC
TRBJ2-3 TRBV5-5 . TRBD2 CASSLGRFSGWADTQYF TGTGCCAGCAGCTTGGGTCGTTTTAGCGGGTGGGCTGATACGCAGTATTTT
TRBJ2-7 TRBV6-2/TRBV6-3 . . CASSSGLDPYNEQYF TGTGCCAGCAGTTCGGGGCTAGACCCCTACAATGAGCAGTACTTC
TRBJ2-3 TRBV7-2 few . CASGNPSVDTQYF TGTGCCAGCGGGAACCCCTCAGTAGATACGCAGTATTTT
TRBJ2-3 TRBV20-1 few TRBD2 CSARSTSGRVADTQYF TGCAGTGCTAGGTCGACTAGCGGGAGAGTGGCAGATACGCAGTATTTT
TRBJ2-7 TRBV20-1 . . CSASWGEGYEQYF TGCAGTGCTAGTTGGGGGGAAGGGTACGAGCAGTACTTC
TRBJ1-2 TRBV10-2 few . CASSEDSGYGYTF TGCGCCAGCAGTGAGGACAGCGGCTATGGCTACACCTTC